The 13 T cell receptor beta chains presented below share a single source sample, sequenced in a study of T cell responses to AZD1222 COVID-19 vaccine. Produced via immunoSEQ multiplex PCR; TCRdb's table is partial and in-frame only. The sample lists approximately 100,000 clones, just over 85% occurring once. The sequencing used peripheral blood, collected on day 0 of AZD1222 vaccination. The receptors shown here come from an adult in good health.

The chain couples TRBV12-1 to TRBJ1-6. TRBV12-1 is flagged as a pseudogene. The length of the CDR3 is 13 residues. The CDR3 sequence is CASSFLSNSPLHF. The CDR3, as DNA: TGTGCCAGCAGCTTTCTTTCAAACTCACCCCTCCACTTT.

This rearrangement joins TRBV5-6 to TRBJ1-6; D possibly corresponds to TRBD1 (5 bases). The V and J ends lost 4 bases and 5 bases respectively, with 13 bases between them. The CDR3 loop spans 15 amino acids. In germline, CDR1 is SGHDT, CDR2 YYEEEE. The CDR3: CASSPVWDHNSPLHF. The CDR3 DNA follows: TGTGCCAGCAGCCCCGTATGGGACCATAATTCACCCCTCCACTTT.

The CDR3 DNA reads as TGTGCCAGCAGTTTGCGGGGGTACACTGAAGCTTTCTTT. Amino acids: CASSLRGYTEAFF. This chain joins TRBV28 and TRBJ1-1, with D perhaps TRBD1 (5 bases). V gave up 3 bases and J gave up 3 bases, with 8 bases separating them. Germline values: CDR1 MDHEN, CDR2 SYDVKM. This CDR3 has 13 amino acids.

This chain links TRBV19 with TRBJ1-3; D is unresolved. V dropped 8 bases and J dropped 0 bases, with 11 bases sitting between them. The CDR3 is made up of 14 amino acids. Germline CDR1 and CDR2: LNHDA and SQIVND (reference sequence). In DNA form, the CDR3 reads TGTGCCAGTTTGGACCGCAGCTCTGGAAACACCATATATTTT. Protein: CASLDRSSGNTIYF.

V and J are TRBV30 and TRBJ2-3; TRBD2 matches at 7 bases. Trimming took 2 bases from V and 2 from J; bases not matched to a gene: 7. The germline V gene encodes CDR1 GTSNPN and CDR2 SVGIG (reference sequence). The CDR3 runs 15 residues. The CDR3 protein is CAWSKRDFYTDTQYF. As DNA, the CDR3 is TGTGCCTGGAGTAAGCGGGACTTTTACACAGATACGCAGTATTTT.

The chain has TRBV5-5 and TRBJ2-1; 13 bases are a match to TRBD2. The CDR3 extends over 19 amino acids. Trimming took 4 bases from V and 1 from J; bases not matched to a gene: 11. Germline values: CDR1 SGHKS, CDR2 YYEKEE (reference sequence). The CDR3 region has the DNA TGTGCCAGCAGCGTGGGACTAGCGGGGTTTAAGGGGTCCTACAATGAGCAGTTCTTC. This sequence encodes CASSVGLAGFKGSYNEQFF.

J is TRBJ1-1 and V is TRBV11-1; possibly TRBD1 for D (6 bases). V gave up 0 bases and J gave up 5 bases, with 10 bases separating them. The CDR3 totals 14 residues. Germline values: CDR1 SGHAT, CDR2 FQDESV (reference sequence). CDR3 nucleotide sequence: TGTGCCAGCAGCTTAGCCAGGGGCAAGACTGAAGCTTTCTTT. Translating it yields CASSLARGKTEAFF.

The J gene is TRBJ1-5, the V gene TRBV6-1, with a possible D match to TRBD1 (5 bases). CDR1 is MNHNS, CDR2 SASEGT, per germline. Deletions cut 0 bases from V and 6 bases from J, with 12 bases between. This CDR3 region has 15 residues. The CDR3 nucleotides are TGTGCCAGCAGTGAAGCGCTAGGGGAGGGTCAGCCCCAGCATTTT. It translates to CASSEALGEGQPQHF.

The V and J genes are TRBV7-8 and TRBJ2-3; 7 bases are a match to TRBD1. Germline CDR1 reads SGHVS; CDR2 reads FQNEAQ. The CDR3 extends over 18 amino acids. V trimming: 5 bases; J trimming: 0 bases; junction bases outside the gene matches: 14. The CDR3 loop is CASSSERQGAFSTDTQYF. DNA of the CDR3: TGTGCCAGCAGCAGCGAGCGACAGGGAGCCTTTAGCACAGATACGCAGTATTTT.

The V gene is TRBV2, the J gene TRBJ2-1, with 7 nucleotides matching TRBD2. V was pared by 4 bases and J by 4 bases, with 7 bases of the junction left unmatched. Germline V gene sequence: CDR1 SNHLY, CDR2 FYNNEI. The CDR3 sequence is 15 residues long. The DNA for the CDR3 is TGTGCCAGCAGTGTTCGACTAGCCCCATACAATGAGCAGTTCTTC. Translation gives CASSVRLAPYNEQFF.

This clone was found a few times. As DNA, the CDR3 is TGTGCCAGCAGCCAAAGTACACATCGCTCTGGGGCCAACGTCCTGACTTTC. This translates into CASSQSTHRSGANVLTF. The V call is TRBV4-2, the J call TRBJ2-6, with D hard to call. Trimming pared 2 bases from V and 0 bases from J, leaving 11 bases between. CDR3 length equals 17 residues. Germline-derived CDR1 and CDR2 are LGHNA and YNFKEQ.

The chain employs TRBV28 and TRBJ2-1; 8 nucleotides align to TRBD2. The germline V gene encodes CDR1 MDHEN and CDR2 SYDVKM. The CDR3 runs to 17 residues. V was clipped by 10 bases and J by 8 bases; unmatched bases: 22. CDR3 region: CATRDGLGGLGQDEQFF. CDR3 nucleotides: TGTGCCACCCGGGACGGCCTAGGGGGACTAGGCCAGGATGAGCAGTTCTTC.

The chain recombines TRBV28 with TRBJ2-7, with D maybe TRBD2 (7 bases). The germline V gene has CDR1 MDHEN and CDR2 SYDVKM. Between the trimmed V and J ends, which lost 3 bases and 2 bases, there was a span of 23 bases. There are 18 residues in the CDR3. CDR3 coding DNA: TGTGCCAGCAGTTTGTCATTGGGGGGCCGGCGGGGGCCCTACGAGCAGTACTTC. Protein sequence: CASSLSLGGRRGPYEQYF.